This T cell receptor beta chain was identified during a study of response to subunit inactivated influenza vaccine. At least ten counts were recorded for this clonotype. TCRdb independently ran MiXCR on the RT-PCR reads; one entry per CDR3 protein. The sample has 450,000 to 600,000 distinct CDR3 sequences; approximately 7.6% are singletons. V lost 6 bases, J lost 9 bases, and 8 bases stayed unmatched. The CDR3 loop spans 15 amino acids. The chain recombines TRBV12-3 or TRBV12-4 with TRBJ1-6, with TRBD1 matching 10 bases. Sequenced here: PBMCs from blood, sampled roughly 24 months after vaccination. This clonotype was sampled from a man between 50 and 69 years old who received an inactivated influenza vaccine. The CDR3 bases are TGTGCCAGCAGCCAGGACAGGGGGAGGGGTTCACCCCTCCACTTT. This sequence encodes CASSQDRGRGSPLHF.